This T cell receptor (beta chain) was captured by sequencing in a study of vaccination and CD4 T cells after COVID-19. The overall study: Convalescent individuals numbered four females and six males, two being Hispanic. Post-COVID draws followed diagnosis by a median roughly 93 days (range 35 to 161). Findings and limits, study-wide: Median SARS-CoV-2-reactive clonotype numbers went from approximately 23 to 38; this increase was not significant.

V shed 4 bases and J 1 base; nucleotides not matched to a gene: 6. The CDR3 has 16 residues. CDR1 and CDR2 from the germline V gene are KGHDR and SFDVKD. This sample's treatment: approximately nine-day PBMC culture with coronavirus spike peptide pools or control peptides (ViraFEST assay). CD4+ T-cell collection from the unexposed donor predated the COVID-19 pandemic (2011-2018). A note on this clonotype: Its target is not known.

Cultured CD4+ T cells had their DNA profiled by the Oncomine TCR Beta short-read assay. TCRdb itself ran the PCR reads through MiXCR, one entry per CDR3 protein. The data contain 6,000 or so distinct CDR3 sequences, approximately 40% of them seen just once; the ten biggest clones take up about 40%. The specimen sequenced was CD4+ T cells from blood, cultured in vitro. This rearrangement joins TRBV24-1 to TRBJ2-3, with TRBD2 matching 8 bases. This clonotype was obtained from a human donor in good health. The CDR3 spells CATSERGLAGTDTQYF. Written as DNA, the CDR3 is TGTGCCACCAGTGAACGCGGACTAGCCGGCACAGATACGCAGTATTTT.